The clone carrying this TCR beta chain came up many times. These data are taken from a study of T cells after yellow fever vaccination. TCRdb recomputed calls from the 5' RACE reads with MiXCR, one row per CDR3 protein. The sample gives tens of thousands of distinct CDR3 sequences, around 3.3% of which show up once; 0.8% to 1% is in the top ten. This clonotype originated in a man aged 18 to 29 who received the YFV17D yellow fever vaccine. This specimen consisted of PBMCs, either bulk or a sorted T-cell subset (CD4+, CD8+, memory, or dextramer-sorted; not recorded which), obtained about 49 days after the first yellow fever vaccination.

DNA for the CDR3: TGCAGCGTCCTGACCCCGAACACCGGGGAGCTGTTTTTT. As protein: CSVLTPNTGELFF. This rearrangement joins TRBV29-1 to TRBJ2-2; D is unclear. V was shortened by 6 bases and J by 0 bases, with 8 bases between the two germline ends. Germline CDR1 reads SQVTM; CDR2 reads ANQGSEA. CDR3 length equals 13 residues.